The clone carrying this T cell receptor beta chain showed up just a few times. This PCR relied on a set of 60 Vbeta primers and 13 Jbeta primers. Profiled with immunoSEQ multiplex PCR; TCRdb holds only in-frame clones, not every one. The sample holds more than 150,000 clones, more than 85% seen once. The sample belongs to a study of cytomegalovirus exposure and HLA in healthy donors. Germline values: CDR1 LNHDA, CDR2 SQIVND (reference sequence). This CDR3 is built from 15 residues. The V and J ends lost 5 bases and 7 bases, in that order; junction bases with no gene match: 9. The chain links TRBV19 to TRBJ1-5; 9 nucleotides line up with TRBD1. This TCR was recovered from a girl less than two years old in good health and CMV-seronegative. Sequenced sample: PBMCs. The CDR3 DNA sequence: TGTGCCAGTAGTGTCTACCACAGGGGGCGGCAGCCCCAGCATTTT. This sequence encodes CASSVYHRGRQPQHF.